Here is one T cell receptor beta chain with its context. This specimen belongs to a study of blood T cell repertoires in COVID-19. Overall study: Acute and convalescent COVID-19 specimens originated in the United States, Italy and Spain. PBMCs, B-cell-depleted T cells, or T cells provided the cDNA or gDNA that made up the material.

Methods used by the authors: Cell counts per sample came from amplifying reference gene primers. TCRdb's copy holds only in-frame clones and misses some; the assay was immunoSEQ multiplex PCR. The V and J calls and the clone size are those of that table, but D and trimming were determined from the DNA. The table lists roughly 60,000 clones, around 86% of them singletons. CDR1 LGHNT and CDR2 FRNRAP come from the germline V gene. The V segment lost 7 bases and the J segment 8 bases; nucleotides outside the gene matches: 12. The CDR3 consists of 16 residues. This sequence joins TRBV12-5 and TRBJ2-1, with TRBD2 identical over 12 bases. Input material: peripheral blood. This TCR derives from an elderly woman with acute or convalescent COVID-19. Written as DNA, the CDR3 is TGTGCTAGTGCCCGGGGACTAGCGGGTATGGGCGATGAGCAGTTCTTC. It codes for CASARGLAGMGDEQFF.